This record concerns one TCR beta chain sequence. Its antigen is not yet known. Base qualities were left out, and no much larger clone turns up one base away. The germline V end is reduced by 1 base and the J end by 6 bases; junction bases left unmatched: 3. CDR1 and CDR2, per the germline V gene, are LGHNA and YSLEER. Its CDR3 holds 14 amino acids, cysteine through phenylalanine. Kept here is only the CDR3 DNA, which spans 42 bases and is read in frame from base 1. The data were obtained in a study of blood T cell repertoires in COVID-19 (TCRdb year 2020). Study-level background: Collaborator samples came from the United States, Italy and Spain and covered acute and convalescent phases of COVID-19. A freely available public database, intended as a resource for researchers studying the immune response to SARS-CoV-2, is where the repertoires were released. Sample metadata almost always included a de-identified subject ID, COVID-19 status, age in years and sex. HLA class I and class II types, where available, came from metadata supplied by the sample provider rather than from assay-based typing. Deeply sampled blood TCRbeta repertoires from subjects exposed to, actively infected with, or recovered from COVID-19 were included in the dataset. The prospective study material was composed of cDNA or gDNA derived from T cells, B-cell-depleted T cells, or PBMCs. The samples were drawn from the first 160 participants of the ongoing ImmuneRACE study and from 950 to 1,500 subjects provided by 6 global collaborators. General study outcomes and caveats: How much clinical and demographic metadata was included differed by source and by participant, and the metadata was provided uncurated.

TCRbeta CDR3 regions were amplified from genomic DNA using the immunoSEQ Assay, a bias-controlled multiplex PCR. On the study's bioinformatics: Within the assay, amplification of reference gene primers was used to estimate how many nucleated cells each sample contained. To quantify the absolute abundance of each unique TCRbeta CDR3 rearrangement, sequence reads were collapsed and filtered. Productive Simpson clonality was computed per sample as the square root of Simpson's diversity index over productive rearrangements. TCRdb's version of the immuneACCESS table is confined to in-frame rearrangements and falls short of the full clone set. An unresolved V gene accounts for under half of the shortfall where checked; the remainder is of unknown origin. For V, J and clone size, that table is used; D and trimming come from the DNA. This sample has fewer than 140,000 clones in its table, and approximately 80% of those were observed once. The ten largest account for roughly 6% of the sample.

One collaborating source in Seattle enrolled patients during active infection and followed them longitudinally through the course of disease. Each collaborating institution followed its own protocols to collect whole blood in K2EDTA tubes. For TCRbeta analysis, collaborators shipped samples as frozen whole blood, isolated PBMCs, or DNA extracted from either of those sample types. This TCR was sampled from a man older than 75 with COVID-19, enrolled during active disease. The rearranged segments are TRBV4-3 and TRBJ1-1; TRBD1 aligns with 9 central bases. Sequencing was performed on peripheral blood. The nucleotides are TGCGCCAGCAGCCAAGGACAGGGGGAGGCTGAAGCTTTCTTT. Its translation is CASSQGQGEAEAFF.